The sequence of this TCR beta chain was determined in a study of T-cell reconstitution after alpha-beta-depleted transplantation in children. This clonotype was counted only a few times. It was with unique molecular identifiers that the TCRbeta library was prepared. TCRdb reprocessed the PCR reads with MiXCR, giving one entry per CDR3 protein. In the table there are a few hundred thousand distinct CDR3 sequences, about 9.4% of which are singletons. CDR1 SGHRS and CDR2 YFSETQ come from the germline V gene. The V end was cut by 0 bases, the J end by 7 bases, with 7 bases between. The CDR3 covers 13 residues.

Sequences were derived from PBMCs from the stem cell graft donor, sampled from the stem cell graft. This sequence joins TRBV5-1 and TRBJ1-4; D gene unclear. The sequence was collected from a human donor who donated a stem cell graft to a child with acute lymphoblastic leukemia. The CDR3 loop reads CASSLAGLEKLFF. CDR3 DNA sequence: TGCGCCAGCAGCTTGGCCGGGCTTGAAAAACTGTTTTTT.